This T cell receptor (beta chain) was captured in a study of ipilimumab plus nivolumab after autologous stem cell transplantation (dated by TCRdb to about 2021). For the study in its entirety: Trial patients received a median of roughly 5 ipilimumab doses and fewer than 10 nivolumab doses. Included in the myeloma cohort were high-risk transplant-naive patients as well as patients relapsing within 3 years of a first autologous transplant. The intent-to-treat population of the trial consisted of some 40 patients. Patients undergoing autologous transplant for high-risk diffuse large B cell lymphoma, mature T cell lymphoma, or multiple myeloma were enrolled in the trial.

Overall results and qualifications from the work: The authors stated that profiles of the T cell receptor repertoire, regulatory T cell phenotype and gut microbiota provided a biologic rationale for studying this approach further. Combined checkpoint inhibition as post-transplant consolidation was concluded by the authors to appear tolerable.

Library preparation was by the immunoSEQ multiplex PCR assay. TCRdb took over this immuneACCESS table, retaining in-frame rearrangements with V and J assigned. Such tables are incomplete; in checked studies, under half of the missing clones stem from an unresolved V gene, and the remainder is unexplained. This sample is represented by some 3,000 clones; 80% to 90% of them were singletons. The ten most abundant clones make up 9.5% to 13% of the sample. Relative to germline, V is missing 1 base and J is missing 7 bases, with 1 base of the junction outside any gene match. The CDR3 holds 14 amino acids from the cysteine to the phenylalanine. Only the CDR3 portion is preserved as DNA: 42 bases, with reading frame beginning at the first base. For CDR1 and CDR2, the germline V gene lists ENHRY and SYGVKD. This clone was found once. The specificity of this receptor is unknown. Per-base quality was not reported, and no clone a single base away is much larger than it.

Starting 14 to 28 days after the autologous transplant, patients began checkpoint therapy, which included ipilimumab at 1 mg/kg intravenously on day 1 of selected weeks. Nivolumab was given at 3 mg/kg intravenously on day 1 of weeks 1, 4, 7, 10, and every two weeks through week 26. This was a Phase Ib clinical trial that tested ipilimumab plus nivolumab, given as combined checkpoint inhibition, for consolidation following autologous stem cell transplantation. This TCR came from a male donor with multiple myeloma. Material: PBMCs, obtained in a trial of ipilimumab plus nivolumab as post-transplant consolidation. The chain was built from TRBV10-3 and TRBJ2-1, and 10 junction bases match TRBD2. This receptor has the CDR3 CAISELAGGNEQFF. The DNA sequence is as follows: TGTGCCATCAGTGAGTTAGCGGGGGGAAATGAGCAGTTCTTC.